This TCR beta chain was obtained from a study of T-cell reconstitution after alpha-beta-depleted transplantation in children. As it was prepared, the TCRbeta library received unique molecular identifiers. Each CDR3 protein gets one entry after TCRdb re-called the PCR reads with MiXCR. The data contain about 410,000 distinct CDR3 sequences, roughly 22% of them seen just once; the ten biggest clones take up approximately 3.9%. Trimming shortened V by 4 bases and J by 6 bases, and 10 bases separated the two germline ends. The CDR3 consists of 13 residues. CDR1 and CDR2 (germline): MRHNA, SNTAGT. The sample holds a few counts of this clonotype.

The J gene is TRBJ1-5, the V gene TRBV6-4, with TRBD1 as a possible D gene (5 bases). Specimen: PBMCs from the stem cell graft donor, collected from the stem cell graft. The clonotype originates from a human donor who donated a stem cell graft to a child with acute myeloid leukemia. In nucleotides, the CDR3 is TGTGCCAGCAGTGCAGGGTCGGCTCAGCCCCAGCATTTT. It is translated as CASSAGSAQPQHF.